This T cell receptor (beta chain) derives from a study of T cells in Graves' hyperthyroidism and ophthalmopathy. Broader study findings: Blood held most thyroid clonotypes expanded above 0.001 frequency.

Amplified TCR beta CDR3 regions came from RNA transcripts. During a first-round RT-PCR of the TCR CDR3, the HTBI primer set was used. TCRdb recomputed calls from the multiplex PCR reads with MiXCR, one row per CDR3 protein. Of about 350,000 distinct CDR3 sequences detected, 15% appear once; the ten largest clones hold 15% to 20%. Trimming removed 3 bases at V and 5 bases at J, with 10 bases between. The CDR3 spans 12 residues. The germline V gene has CDR1 GTSNPN and CDR2 SVGIG (reference sequence). This clonotype was seen a few times. No antigen is known for it. Exclusion of a patient resulted from uncontrolled infection, other autoimmune disease, pregnancy or lactation. Based on clinical symptoms, serum thyroxine and TRAb, thyroid ultrasound and orbital computed tomography, diagnoses were reached. Fresh peripheral blood, about 9.6 ml, yielded the PBMCs.

This sequence was found in a woman aged 55 to 70 with Graves' ophthalmopathy. Sequencing input: blood. The V and J genes are TRBV30 and TRBJ2-5; D remains unclear. The chain's CDR3 is CAWRASAETQYF. The DNA of the CDR3 is TGTGCCTGGAGAGCGAGTGCGGAGACCCAGTACTTC.